Presented here are 10 T cell receptor beta chains from one specimen sequenced in a study of T cell repertoires in cytomegalovirus infection. No antigen is known for these receptors. MiXCR, applied by TCRdb to the reads, yields one record per CDR3 protein. The sample carries approximately 1,000,000 distinct CDR3 sequences, about 33% recorded once. The sample here was cultured CD8+ T cells from PBMCs, taken from culture after CMV antigen stimulation. The receptors shown here come from a human donor in good health (CMV status not recorded). Some clones in this sample may be carry-over from other donors' samples.

The chain employs TRBV9 and TRBJ2-1; D is possibly TRBD1 (5 bases). Germline V lookup: CDR1 SGDLS, CDR2 YYNGEE. V lost 4 bases, J lost 3 bases, and 17 bases lay in between. The length of the CDR3 is 16 residues. The CDR3 region is CASSTGQSPYYNEQFF. CDR3 nucleotide sequence: TGTGCCAGCAGCACCGGACAAAGCCCCTACTACAATGAGCAGTTCTTC.

The chain couples TRBV20-1 to TRBJ1-2, with a tentative D call TRBD1 (5 bases). Looked up from germline, CDR1 is DFQATT and CDR2 is SNEGSKA (reference sequence). Trimming stripped 1 base from V and 1 base from J, with 10 bases between. The CDR3 covers 14 residues. Here the CDR3 reads CSARGRQLNYGYTF. The CDR3 nucleotides are TGCAGTGCTAGAGGGCGACAGCTTAACTATGGCTACACCTTC.

Ten or more counts support this clonotype. CDR3 DNA: TGTGCCAGCAGCCCAGTCGCAGGGGGGACTGAAGCTTTCTTT. It codes for CASSPVAGGTEAFF. The chain couples TRBV7-6 to TRBJ1-1; the match to TRBD1 covers 7 bases. V shed 5 bases, J shed 5 bases, and the junction held 8 bases outside the gene matches. This CDR3 is built from 14 residues. Germline V gives CDR1 SGHVS, CDR2 FNYEAQ.

As regards this clonotype: One end of the junction does not line up with germline, which may come from a read error. V gene TRBV27 combines with J gene TRBJ1-2; D perhaps matches TRBD1 (6 bases). CDR1 and CDR2 from the germline V gene are MNHEY and SMNVEV (reference sequence). CDR3 size: 13 residues. This CDR3 reads CANSLTTGGGYTF. In DNA form, the CDR3 reads TGTGCCAACAGTTTAACGACAGGTGGGGGCTACACCTTC.

Concerning this clonotype itself: Possible read error: a much larger clone is one base away. This chain links TRBV7-6 with TRBJ2-7; 7 bases align to TRBD1. Trimming cost V 5 bases and J 9 bases; bases outside gene matches: 19. This CDR3 comprises 16 residues. Germline V lookup: CDR1 SGHVS, CDR2 FNYEAQ. CDR3 nucleotide sequence: TGTGCCAGCAGCCCTCCAACTCACGACAGGGTCCACGTGCAGTACTTC. Its translation: CASSPPTHDRVHVQYF.

This rearrangement joins TRBV20-1 to TRBJ2-3, with D perhaps TRBD1 or TRBD2 (5 bases each). In germline, CDR1 is DFQATT, CDR2 SNEGSKA (reference sequence). There are 14 residues in the CDR3. V was pared by 0 bases and J by 4 bases, with 11 bases between. The CDR3 loop is CSARDLGVADTQYF. In DNA form, the CDR3 reads TGCAGTGCTAGAGATTTGGGGGTCGCAGATACGCAGTATTTT.

Only a few counts were recorded for this clonotype. This chain connects TRBV27 to TRBJ2-2, with 12 bases fitting TRBD2. The germline gives CDR1 MNHEY, CDR2 SMNVEV (reference sequence). V was clipped by 4 bases and J by 7 bases; unmatched bases: 1. The CDR3 consists of 14 residues. The DNA of the CDR3 is TGTGCCAGCAGTTCGGGACTAGCGGGCGGGGAGCTGTTTTTT. It translates to CASSSGLAGGELFF.

This clonotype has more than one count but fewer than ten. The chain is built from TRBV12-3 or TRBV12-4 and TRBJ1-1; D ambiguous. This CDR3 has 22 amino acids. Trimming took off 3 bases at V and 0 bases at J, with 32 bases between the two ends. The CDR3 loop reads CASSFLVAGSQQSPPLNTEAFF. The DNA of the CDR3 is TGTGCCAGCAGTTTTTTAGTGGCTGGATCTCAGCAGTCACCCCCATTGAACACTGAAGCTTTCTTT.

This clonotype occurred a few times. V usage is TRBV6-6 and J usage is TRBJ2-1, with TRBD2 matching 10 bases. Germline V gene sequence: CDR1 MNHNY, CDR2 SVGAGI (reference sequence). CDR3 size: 15 residues. With 5 bases clipped from V and 2 bases from J, the junction kept 3 bases outside the gene matches. In DNA, the CDR3 is TGTGCCAGCAGTAAAACTAGCGGGGCCTACAATGAGCAGTTCTTC. It codes for CASSKTSGAYNEQFF.

This clonotype occurred many times. The chain has TRBV7-2 and TRBJ1-1, with 9 nucleotides matching TRBD1. This CDR3 is 14 amino acids long. The ends lost 6 bases at V and 3 bases at J; junction bases unmatched: 5. In germline, CDR1 is SGHTA, CDR2 FQGNSA. The CDR3 loop reads CASRLRTGDTEAFF. CDR3 in DNA: TGTGCCAGCAGACTTAGGACAGGGGACACTGAAGCTTTCTTT.